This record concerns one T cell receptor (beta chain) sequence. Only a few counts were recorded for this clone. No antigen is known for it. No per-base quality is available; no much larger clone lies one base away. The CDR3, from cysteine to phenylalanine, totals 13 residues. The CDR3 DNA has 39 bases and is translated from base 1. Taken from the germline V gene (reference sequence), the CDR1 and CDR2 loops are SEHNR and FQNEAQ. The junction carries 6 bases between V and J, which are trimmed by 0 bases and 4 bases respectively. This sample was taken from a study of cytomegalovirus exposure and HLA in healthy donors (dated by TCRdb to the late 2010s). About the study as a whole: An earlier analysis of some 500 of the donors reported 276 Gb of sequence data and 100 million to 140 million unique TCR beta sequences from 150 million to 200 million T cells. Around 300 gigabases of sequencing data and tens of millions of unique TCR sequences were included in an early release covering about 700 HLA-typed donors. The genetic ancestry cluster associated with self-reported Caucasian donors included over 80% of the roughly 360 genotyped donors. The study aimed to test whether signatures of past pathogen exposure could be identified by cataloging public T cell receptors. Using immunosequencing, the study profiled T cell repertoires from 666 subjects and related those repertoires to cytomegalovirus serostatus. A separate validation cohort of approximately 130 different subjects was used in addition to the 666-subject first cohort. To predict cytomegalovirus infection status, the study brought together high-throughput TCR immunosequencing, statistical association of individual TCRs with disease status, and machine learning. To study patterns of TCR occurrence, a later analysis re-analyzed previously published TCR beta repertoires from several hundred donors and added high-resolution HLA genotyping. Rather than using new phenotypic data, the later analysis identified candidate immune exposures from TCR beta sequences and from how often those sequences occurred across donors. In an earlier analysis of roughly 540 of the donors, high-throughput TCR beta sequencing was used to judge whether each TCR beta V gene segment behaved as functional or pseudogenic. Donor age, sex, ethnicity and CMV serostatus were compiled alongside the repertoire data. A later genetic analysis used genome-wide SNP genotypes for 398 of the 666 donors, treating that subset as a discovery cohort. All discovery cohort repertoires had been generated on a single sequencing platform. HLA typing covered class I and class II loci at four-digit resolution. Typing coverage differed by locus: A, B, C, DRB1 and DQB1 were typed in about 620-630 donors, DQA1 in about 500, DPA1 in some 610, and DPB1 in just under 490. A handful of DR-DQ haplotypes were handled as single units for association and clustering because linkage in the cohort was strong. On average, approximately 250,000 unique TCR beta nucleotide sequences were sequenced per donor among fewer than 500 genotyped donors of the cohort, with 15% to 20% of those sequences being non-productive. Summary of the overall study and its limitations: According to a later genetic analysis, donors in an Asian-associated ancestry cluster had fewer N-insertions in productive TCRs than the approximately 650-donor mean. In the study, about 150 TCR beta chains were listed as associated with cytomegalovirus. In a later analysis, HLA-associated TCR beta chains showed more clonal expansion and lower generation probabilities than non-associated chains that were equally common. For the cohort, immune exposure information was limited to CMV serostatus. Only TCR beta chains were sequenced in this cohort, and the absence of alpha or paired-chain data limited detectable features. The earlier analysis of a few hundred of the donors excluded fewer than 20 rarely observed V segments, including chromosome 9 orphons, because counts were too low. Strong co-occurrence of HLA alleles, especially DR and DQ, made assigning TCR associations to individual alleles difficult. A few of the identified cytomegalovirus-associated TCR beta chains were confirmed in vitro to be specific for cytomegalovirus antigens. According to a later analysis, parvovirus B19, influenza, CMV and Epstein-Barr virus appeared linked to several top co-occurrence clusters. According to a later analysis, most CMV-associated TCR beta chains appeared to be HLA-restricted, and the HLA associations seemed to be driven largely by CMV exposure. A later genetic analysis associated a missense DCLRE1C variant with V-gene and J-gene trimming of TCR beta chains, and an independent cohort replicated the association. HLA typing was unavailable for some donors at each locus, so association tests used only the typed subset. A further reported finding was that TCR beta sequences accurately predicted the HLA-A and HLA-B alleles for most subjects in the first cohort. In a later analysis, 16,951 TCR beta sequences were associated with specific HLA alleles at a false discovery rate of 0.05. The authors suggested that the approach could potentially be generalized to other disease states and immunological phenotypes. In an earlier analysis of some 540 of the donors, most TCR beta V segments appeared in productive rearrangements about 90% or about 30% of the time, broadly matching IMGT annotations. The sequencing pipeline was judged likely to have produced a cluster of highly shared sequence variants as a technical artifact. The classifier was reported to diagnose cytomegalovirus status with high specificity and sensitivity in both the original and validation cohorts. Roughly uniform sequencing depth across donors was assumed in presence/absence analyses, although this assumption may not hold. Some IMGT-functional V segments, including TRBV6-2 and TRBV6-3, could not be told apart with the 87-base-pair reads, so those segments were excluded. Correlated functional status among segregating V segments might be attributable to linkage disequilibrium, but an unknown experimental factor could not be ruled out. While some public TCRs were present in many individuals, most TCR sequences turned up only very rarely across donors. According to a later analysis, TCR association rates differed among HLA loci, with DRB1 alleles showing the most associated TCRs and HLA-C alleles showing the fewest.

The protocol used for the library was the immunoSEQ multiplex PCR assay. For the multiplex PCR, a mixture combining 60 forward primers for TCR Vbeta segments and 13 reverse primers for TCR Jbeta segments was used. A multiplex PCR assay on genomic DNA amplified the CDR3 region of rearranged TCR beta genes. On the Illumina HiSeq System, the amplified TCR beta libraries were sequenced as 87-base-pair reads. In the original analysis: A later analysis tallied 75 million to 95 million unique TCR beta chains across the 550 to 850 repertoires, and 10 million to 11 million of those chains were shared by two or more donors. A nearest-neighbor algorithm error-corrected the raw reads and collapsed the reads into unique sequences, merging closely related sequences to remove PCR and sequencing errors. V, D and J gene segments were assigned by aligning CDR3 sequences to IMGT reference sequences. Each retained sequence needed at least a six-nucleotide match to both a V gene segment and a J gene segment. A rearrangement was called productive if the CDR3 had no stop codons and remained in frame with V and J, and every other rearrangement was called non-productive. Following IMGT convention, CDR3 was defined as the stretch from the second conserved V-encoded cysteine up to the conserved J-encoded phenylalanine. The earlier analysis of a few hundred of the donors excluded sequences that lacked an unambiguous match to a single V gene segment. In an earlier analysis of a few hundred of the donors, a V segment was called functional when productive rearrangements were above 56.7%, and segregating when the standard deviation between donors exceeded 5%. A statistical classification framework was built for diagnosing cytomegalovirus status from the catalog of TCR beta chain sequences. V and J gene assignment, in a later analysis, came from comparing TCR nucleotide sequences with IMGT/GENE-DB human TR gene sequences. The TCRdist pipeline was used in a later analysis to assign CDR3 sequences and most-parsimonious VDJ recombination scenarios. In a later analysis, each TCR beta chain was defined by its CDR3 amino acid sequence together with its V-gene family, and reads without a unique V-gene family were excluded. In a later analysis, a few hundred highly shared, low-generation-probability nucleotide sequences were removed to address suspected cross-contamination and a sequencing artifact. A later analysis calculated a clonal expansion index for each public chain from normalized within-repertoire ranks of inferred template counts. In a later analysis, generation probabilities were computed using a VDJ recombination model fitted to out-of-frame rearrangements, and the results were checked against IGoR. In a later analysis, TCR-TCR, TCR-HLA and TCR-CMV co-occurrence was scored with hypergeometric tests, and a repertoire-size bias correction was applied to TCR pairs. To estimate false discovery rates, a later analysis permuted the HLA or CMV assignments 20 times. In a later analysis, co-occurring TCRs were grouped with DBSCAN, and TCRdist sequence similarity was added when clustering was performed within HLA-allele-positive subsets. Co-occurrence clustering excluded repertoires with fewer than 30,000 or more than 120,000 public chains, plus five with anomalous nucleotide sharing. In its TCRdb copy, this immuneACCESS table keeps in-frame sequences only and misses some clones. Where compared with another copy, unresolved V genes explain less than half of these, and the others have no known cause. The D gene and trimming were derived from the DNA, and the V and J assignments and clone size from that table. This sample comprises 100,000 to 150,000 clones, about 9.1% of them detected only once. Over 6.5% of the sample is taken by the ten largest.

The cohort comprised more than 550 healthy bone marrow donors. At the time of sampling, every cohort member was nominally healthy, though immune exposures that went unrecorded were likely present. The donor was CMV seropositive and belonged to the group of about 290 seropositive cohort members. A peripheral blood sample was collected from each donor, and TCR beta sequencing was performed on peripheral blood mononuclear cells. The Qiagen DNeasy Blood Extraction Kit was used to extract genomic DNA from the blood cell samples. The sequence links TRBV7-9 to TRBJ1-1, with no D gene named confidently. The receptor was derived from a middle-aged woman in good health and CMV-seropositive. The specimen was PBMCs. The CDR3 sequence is CASSLARITEAFF. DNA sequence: TGTGCCAGCAGCTTAGCGCGGATCACTGAAGCTTTCTTT.